Each of the 18 T cell receptor beta chains below was sequenced from the same sample in a study of radiation and T cells in renal cell carcinoma. TCRdb's copy holds only in-frame clones and misses some; the assay was immunoSEQ multiplex PCR. Found here are 130,000 to 150,000 clones, less than 90% of them singletons; the top ten hold roughly 4%. The time point denotes: baseline pretreatment blood. Treatment meaning: 15 Gy SBRT to primary tumor, nephrectomy 4 weeks later. The material sequenced was blood, taken from a patient whose treatment included radiotherapy and nephrectomy. The receptors originated from a woman in her 70s with renal cell carcinoma.

Written as DNA, the CDR3 is TGTGCCAGCAGTTACGACAGGCCCTCCGGCACAGATACGCAGTATTTT. Protein product: CASSYDRPSGTDTQYF. The rearrangement links TRBV6-5 to TRBJ2-3; possible D gene TRBD1, 6 bases. Trimming pared 2 bases from V and 1 base from J, leaving 13 bases between. The germline gives CDR1 MNHEY, CDR2 SVGAGI. This CDR3 spans 16 amino acids.

The gene calls are TRBV5-1 and TRBJ2-3, with TRBD1 matching 8 bases. The germline gives CDR1 SGHRS, CDR2 YFSETQ. CDR3 length: 16 amino acids. Trimming removed 1 base from V and 4 bases from J; junction bases left unmatched: 8. CDR3 bases: TGCGCCAGCAGCTTGCTAAGGACAGGGTTGGCAGATACGCAGTATTTT. As protein: CASSLLRTGLADTQYF. Supplemented by reference TRBV5-1 and TRBJ2-3, the full variable domain reads KAGVTQTPRYLIKTRGQQVTLSCSPISGHRSVSWYQQTPGQGLQFLFEYFSETQRNKGNFPGRFSGRQFSNSRSEMNVSTLELGDSALYLCASSLLRTGLADTQYFGPGTRLTVL.

CDR3 in DNA: TGTGCCAGCAGCTTAGCGGCCGTTTCGGATGAAAAACTGTTTTTT. Protein sequence: CASSLAAVSDEKLFF. V usage is TRBV7-9 and J usage is TRBJ1-4, with D uncertain. Germline V gene lookup returns CDR1 SEHNR and CDR2 FQNEAQ (reference sequence). V lost 0 bases to trimming and J lost 6 bases, with 11 bases between them. The CDR3 has 15 residues.

In DNA form, the CDR3 reads TGCGCCAGCAGTCAACCCGGAAGGGACTACGAGCAGTACTTC. It encodes CASSQPGRDYEQYF. The chain carries TRBV4-1 and TRBJ2-7, with D unresolved. Germline CDR1 and CDR2: MGHRA and YSYEKL. There are 14 residues in the CDR3. V dropped 6 bases and J dropped 3 bases, with 15 bases sitting between them.

The V call is TRBV30, the J call TRBJ1-4, with 7 bases fitting TRBD1. Germline-derived CDR1 and CDR2 are GTSNPN and SVGIG (reference sequence). This CDR3 has 14 residues. V was clipped by 5 bases and J by 3 bases; unmatched bases: 6. CDR3 protein: CAWGEGQPNEKLFF. The CDR3 DNA follows: TGTGCCTGGGGAGAGGGACAGCCTAATGAAAAACTGTTTTTT. Full variable domain (rest looked up from reference TRBV30 and TRBJ1-4): SQTIHQWPATLVQPVGSPLSLECTVEGTSNPNLYWYRQAAGRGLQLLFYSVGIGQISSEVPQNLSASRPQDRQFILSSKKLLLSDSGFYLCAWGEGQPNEKLFFGSGTQLSVL.

The V gene is TRBV2, the J gene TRBJ1-5, with a possible D match to TRBD1 (5 bases). V dropped 5 bases and J dropped 0 bases, with 8 bases sitting between them. Germline values: CDR1 SNHLY, CDR2 FYNNEI. CDR3 length: 14 amino acids. CDR3 residues: CASSLTDSNQPQHF. Here the CDR3 DNA reads TGTGCCAGCAGTTTGACAGATAGCAATCAGCCCCAGCATTTT.

This sequence joins TRBV6-6 and TRBJ1-5, with unresolved D. Germline loops: CDR1 MNHNY, CDR2 SVGAGI (reference sequence). This CDR3 has 14 residues. The V and J ends lost 0 bases and 0 bases respectively, with 3 bases between them. The CDR3 region has the DNA TGTGCCAGCAGTTACTCGGGTAGCAATCAGCCCCAGCATTTT. Its translation: CASSYSGSNQPQHF.

This clone appeared a few times. The chain joins TRBV2 to TRBJ2-1; TRBD2 matches 7 bases. The CDR3 contains 16 residues. V dropped 6 bases and J dropped 5; count of bases not matched to a gene: 13. From germline, CDR1 is SNHLY and CDR2 FYNNEI. CDR3 residues: CASRERWAGVNNEQFF. CDR3 coding DNA: TGTGCCAGCAGAGAAAGGTGGGCGGGGGTAAACAATGAGCAGTTCTTC.

This chain connects TRBV19 to TRBJ2-2; D is uncertain. The CDR3 is 14 residues long. V was clipped by 2 bases and J by 6 bases, with 10 bases between them. Germline values: CDR1 LNHDA, CDR2 SQIVND (reference sequence). DNA of the CDR3: TGTGCCAGTAGTATATCGGGTGCCCCCGGGGAGCTGTTTTTT. Protein sequence: CASSISGAPGELFF.

The chain couples TRBV5-6 to TRBJ1-1; TRBD1 might be the D (6 bases). V lost 2 bases to trimming and J lost 7 bases, with 15 bases between them. The CDR3 runs to 14 residues. CDR1 is SGHDT and CDR2 is YYEEEE in the germline V gene. The CDR3 nucleotides are TGTGCCAGCAGCTTACCGGGACAAATGAGTGAAGCTTTCTTT. This codes for CASSLPGQMSEAFF.

V gene TRBV28 combines with J gene TRBJ1-4; D ambiguous. Looked up from germline, CDR1 is MDHEN and CDR2 is SYDVKM. CDR3 length: 16 amino acids. V was trimmed by 3 bases and J by 4 bases, leaving 15 bases between them. The CDR3 DNA reads as TGTGCCAGCAGTTTCATTTCGGGGTCCCATAATGAAAAACTGTTTTTT. Translating gives CASSFISGSHNEKLFF. Filled out from reference TRBV28 and TRBJ1-4, the complete variable domain reads DVKVTQSSRYLVKRTGEKVFLECVQDMDHENMFWYRQDPGLGLRLIYFSYDVKMKEKGDIPEGYSVSREKKERFSLILESASTNQTSMYLCASSFISGSHNEKLFFGSGTQLSVL.

The DNA for the CDR3 is TGTGCCACCCACGGGGGCCTTTCGAATCAGCCCCAGCATTTT. It is translated as CATHGGLSNQPQHF. This chain joins TRBV19 and TRBJ1-5, with D perhaps TRBD1 (6 bases). The CDR3 totals 14 residues. Germline V gene data show CDR1 as LNHDA and CDR2 as SQIVND (reference sequence). V lost 10 bases, J lost 4 bases, and 17 bases lay in between.

CDR3 in amino acids: CSAPTGQGRTDTQYF. The CDR3 DNA is TGCAGCGCCCCCACGGGACAGGGGAGGACAGATACGCAGTATTTT. The J gene is TRBJ2-3, the V gene TRBV29-1; 10 bases are a match to TRBD1. The CDR3 totals 15 residues. Germline CDR1 and CDR2: SQVTM and ANQGSEA. The trim removed 7 bases at V and 3 bases at J, leaving 10 bases unmatched.

This clone was detected once. V usage is TRBV30 and J usage is TRBJ2-3; 9 nucleotides match TRBD2. Per the germline V gene, CDR1 is GTSNPN and CDR2 is SVGIG (reference sequence). J lost 6 bases, V lost 0 bases, and 10 bases had no gene match. This CDR3 is built from 16 residues. In DNA, the CDR3 is TGTGCCTGGAGTGTACTGGTTAGCGGGGGCAGGGATACGCAGTATTTT. Amino acids: CAWSVLVSGGRDTQYF.

This sequence joins TRBV6-5 and TRBJ1-2; D is unresolved. The CDR3 has 14 residues. The V gene lost 0 bases and the J gene lost 4 bases, with 9 bases spanning the gap. The germline V gene has CDR1 MNHEY and CDR2 SVGAGI. In DNA, the CDR3 is TGTGCCAGCAGTTACTCGACTGGCTTCTATGGCTACACCTTC. Protein sequence: CASSYSTGFYGYTF.

The rearrangement joins TRBV19 to TRBJ1-5; D gene uncertain. Trimming left V 9 bases short and J 0 bases short, with 9 bases between. CDR3 length: 13 residues. Germline CDR1 LNHDA, CDR2 SQIVND (reference sequence). CDR3 sequence: CASRGSSNQPQHF. CDR3 nucleotide sequence: TGTGCCAGCCGAGGGAGTAGCAATCAGCCCCAGCATTTT.

As for this clone: Other DNA sequences in this sample translate to the same CDR3. Here the CDR3 DNA reads TGTGCCAGCAGTGAAGGCGGGGGCCGCTCCTACGAGCAGTACTTC. Amino acids: CASSEGGGRSYEQYF. The V call is TRBV2, the J call TRBJ2-7, with a possible D match to TRBD2 (7 bases). Germline loops: CDR1 SNHLY, CDR2 FYNNEI. This CDR3 has 15 amino acids. With 1 base removed from V and 0 bases from J, the gap between germline ends came to 10 bases.

The chain uses TRBV7-9 and TRBJ1-1; D unresolved. The V and J ends lost 5 bases and 5 bases respectively, with 18 bases between them. This CDR3 region has 15 residues. Germline assignment: CDR1 SEHNR and CDR2 FQNEAQ (reference sequence). The CDR3 region is CASSLRASLGTEAFF. The CDR3 region has the DNA TGTGCCAGCAGCCTCCGGGCGTCACTGGGGACTGAAGCTTTCTTT.